A selection of T cell receptor beta chains follows, all from one sample in a study of T cell responses to AZD1222 COVID-19 vaccine. TCRdb keeps only in-frame clones here, not all; method: immunoSEQ multiplex PCR. Of 130,000 or so clones listed, about 90% are singletons. This specimen consisted of peripheral blood, obtained 28 days after the second dose of the MenACWY control vaccine. These receptors came from an adult who received the MenACWY meningococcal vaccine as a control. CDR3s include the opening cysteine and the closing phenylalanine or tryptophan. Fields, in order: CDR3 DNA, CDR3 protein, clone size, J gene, V gene, D gene. D genes are given only for firm matches. Clone size is stated in some rows and not others, as once, few, many or a class when expanded.

cdr3_nt: TGTGCCAGCAGCAGGGGACAGCCCTCTGGAAACACCATATATTTT; cdr3_aa: CASSRGQPSGNTIYF; clone_size: NA; j_call: TRBJ1-3; v_call: TRBV7-8; d_call: TRBD1
cdr3_nt: TGCAGCGTTGTATCGGATAGCAATCAGCCCCAGCATTTT; cdr3_aa: CSVVSDSNQPQHF; clone_size: NA; j_call: TRBJ1-5; v_call: TRBV29-1; d_call: NA
cdr3_nt: TGTGCCAGCAGCCTTACAGGGGCGAGTAGCGGGACCCAGTACTTC; cdr3_aa: CASSLTGASSGTQYF; clone_size: NA; j_call: TRBJ2-5; v_call: TRBV28; d_call: NA
cdr3_nt: TGTGCCAGCAGTATCACAGCCTACGAGCAGTACTTC; cdr3_aa: CASSITAYEQYF; clone_size: NA; j_call: TRBJ2-7; v_call: TRBV25-1; d_call: NA
cdr3_nt: TGTGCCAGCAGCCCTCTGACGCAAGGCCTTTACACCTTC; cdr3_aa: CASSPLTQGLYTF; clone_size: few; j_call: TRBJ1-2; v_call: TRBV7-8; d_call: NA
cdr3_nt: TGTGCCACAACCACAGGGAATGACGAGCAGTACTTC; cdr3_aa: CATTTGNDEQYF; clone_size: few; j_call: TRBJ2-7; v_call: TRBV6-5; d_call: NA
cdr3_nt: TGTGCCAGCAGCACCGCGGGACTAGCGGGAGGCAATGAGCAGTTCTTC; cdr3_aa: CASSTAGLAGGNEQFF; clone_size: few; j_call: TRBJ2-1; v_call: TRBV7-3; d_call: TRBD2
cdr3_nt: TGTGCCAGCAGCCCTCCAGGGGGGCCCAACACTGAAGCTTTCTTT; cdr3_aa: CASSPPGGPNTEAFF; clone_size: NA; j_call: TRBJ1-1; v_call: TRBV28; d_call: TRBD1
cdr3_nt: TGTGCCAGCAGCCAAGTGAGGGCAGGGGTCGGGGAGCTGTTTTTT; cdr3_aa: CASSQVRAGVGELFF; clone_size: NA; j_call: TRBJ2-2; v_call: TRBV3-1/TRBV3-2; d_call: NA
cdr3_nt: TGTGCCAGCAGCCCAAAGGTTGTCCGGGAGCAGTACTTC; cdr3_aa: CASSPKVVREQYF; clone_size: few; j_call: TRBJ2-7; v_call: TRBV7-9; d_call: NA
cdr3_nt: TGTGCCAGCAGCACTAGCGGGAGGGGCGAGACCCAGTACTTC; cdr3_aa: CASSTSGRGETQYF; clone_size: once; j_call: TRBJ2-5; v_call: TRBV25-1; d_call: TRBD2
cdr3_nt: TGTGCCAGCAGCGTAGAGGTCTTGGGGAACTATGGCTACACCTTC; cdr3_aa: CASSVEVLGNYGYTF; clone_size: NA; j_call: TRBJ1-2; v_call: TRBV9; d_call: NA
cdr3_nt: TGTGCCAGTAGGCCGGGACAGGGTTACAATGAGCAGTTCTTC; cdr3_aa: CASRPGQGYNEQFF; clone_size: NA; j_call: TRBJ2-1; v_call: TRBV19; d_call: TRBD1
cdr3_nt: TGTGCCAGTAGTATAGAGGCAGGCAATCAGCCCCAGCATTTT; cdr3_aa: CASSIEAGNQPQHF; clone_size: once; j_call: TRBJ1-5; v_call: TRBV19; d_call: NA
cdr3_nt: TGTGCCAGCAGCTTAGTAGGGGGAGGGTCAGATACGCAGTATTTT; cdr3_aa: CASSLVGGGSDTQYF; clone_size: NA; j_call: TRBJ2-3; v_call: TRBV7-6; d_call: NA
cdr3_nt: TGTGCCAGCAGCGAGGGACAGGGACCGAACAATTCACCCCTCCACTTT; cdr3_aa: CASSEGQGPNNSPLHF; clone_size: NA; j_call: TRBJ1-6; v_call: TRBV7-9; d_call: TRBD1
cdr3_nt: TGCAGCGCTGACGGGGGGTCGGGCTCCTACGAGCAGTACTTC; cdr3_aa: CSADGGSGSYEQYF; clone_size: NA; j_call: TRBJ2-7; v_call: TRBV29-1; d_call: TRBD2
cdr3_nt: TGTGCCAGTAGTATTGCCATCAATCAGCCCCAGCATTTT; cdr3_aa: CASSIAINQPQHF; clone_size: NA; j_call: TRBJ1-5; v_call: TRBV19; d_call: NA
cdr3_nt: TGTGCCAGCGCCCCAGCGGGGTTCACAGATACGCAGTATTTT; cdr3_aa: CASAPAGFTDTQYF; clone_size: NA; j_call: TRBJ2-3; v_call: TRBV7-2; d_call: TRBD2
cdr3_nt: TGTGCCAGCATCCGGGACAGGGGTGGTACAGATACGCAGTATTTT; cdr3_aa: CASIRDRGGTDTQYF; clone_size: few; j_call: TRBJ2-3; v_call: TRBV2; d_call: TRBD1
cdr3_nt: TGTGCCAGCAGAAACCCGGGACAGACGAACACCGGGGAGCTGTTTTTT; cdr3_aa: CASRNPGQTNTGELFF; clone_size: NA; j_call: TRBJ2-2; v_call: TRBV6-4; d_call: TRBD1
cdr3_nt: TGTGCCAGCTCACCATTGGGGGGCGATGGCTACACCTTC; cdr3_aa: CASSPLGGDGYTF; clone_size: NA; j_call: TRBJ1-2; v_call: TRBV18; d_call: NA